Below are 14 T cell receptor beta chains sequenced from a single sample in a study of PD-1 blockade in classical Hodgkin lymphoma. Every patient was affected by relapse after autologous stem cell transplantation, while exposure to brentuximab vedotin was not uniform. Here immunoSEQ multiplex PCR was the method, and the copy in TCRdb shows in-frame clones only, minus some. The sample comprises tens of thousands of clones, 75% to 90% of which are singletons, and 15% rests with the top ten. The source was peripheral blood mononuclear cells (PBMCs), collected at baseline. The receptors originated from a human donor with classical Hodgkin lymphoma.

This chain joins TRBV12-5 and TRBJ1-2; possible D gene TRBD1, 6 bases. CDR1 and CDR2 (germline): LGHNT, FRNRAP. V was cut by 5 bases and J by 7 bases, with 17 bases left in between. The CDR3 spans 14 residues. CDR3 nucleotide sequence: TGTGCTAGTGGTGCCCGCGGGGCAGGGGCTGGCTACACCTTC. It yields the protein CASGARGAGAGYTF.

The chain has TRBV5-6 and TRBJ2-7, with 13 bases aligning to TRBD2. V gave up 3 bases and J gave up 2 bases; unmatched junction bases: 5. Per the germline V gene, CDR1 is SGHDT and CDR2 is YYEEEE. This CDR3 is built from 16 residues. The DNA of the CDR3 is TGTGCCAGCAGCTCCGGGACTAGCGGGGTTACCTACGAGCAGTACTTC. As protein: CASSSGTSGVTYEQYF. Complete variable domain (other parts from reference TRBV5-6 and TRBJ2-7): DAGVTQSPTHLIKTRGQQVTLRCSPKSGHDTVSWYQQALGQGPQFIFQYYEEEERQRGNFPDRFSGHQFPNYSSELNVNALLLGDSALYLCASSSGTSGVTYEQYFGPGTRLTVT.

This clone has only one observation. This chain uses TRBV2 with TRBJ2-5; TRBD1 or TRBD2 may be the D gene (7 bases each). Trimming took 7 bases from V and 4 from J, leaving 25 bases between them. Germline CDR1 is SNHLY and CDR2 is FYNNEI. This CDR3 spans 17 amino acids. The CDR3 reads CASTTFSGGGLGETQYF. In DNA form, the CDR3 reads TGTGCCAGCACCACCTTCTCAGGGGGGGGGCTCGGAGAGACCCAGTACTTC.

The V gene is TRBV2, the J gene TRBJ2-7, with D hard to call. The CDR3 is 12 residues long. Trimming removed 4 bases from V and 7 bases from J, with 11 bases in between. CDR1 is SNHLY and CDR2 is FYNNEI in the germline V gene. The CDR3 spells CASSGGLREQYF. As DNA, the CDR3 is TGTGCCAGCAGTGGCGGTCTAAGGGAGCAGTACTTC.

The V gene is TRBV16, the J gene TRBJ1-2; D remains ambiguous. CDR1 is KGHSY, CDR2 FQNENV, per germline. This CDR3 contains 13 residues. Trimming took off 2 bases at V and 6 bases at J, with 10 bases between the two ends. Here the CDR3 DNA reads TGTGCCAGCAGCCAAGCCGTTACGGATGGCTACACCTTC. Translated, it gives CASSQAVTDGYTF.

This chain joins TRBV19 and TRBJ2-3, with 10 bases aligning to TRBD1. This CDR3 has 15 residues. V was pared by 4 bases and J by 1 base, with 2 bases of the junction left unmatched. Looked up from germline, CDR1 is LNHDA and CDR2 is SQIVND (reference sequence). CDR3 loop: CASSTGTGGTDTQYF. DNA of the CDR3: TGTGCCAGTAGTACCGGGACAGGGGGCACAGATACGCAGTATTTT.

The V gene is TRBV19, the J gene TRBJ1-5; D unclear. This CDR3 has 13 residues. Germline lookup yields CDR1 LNHDA and CDR2 SQIVND (reference sequence). Trimming removed 10 bases from V and 3 bases from J, with 13 bases in between. The CDR3, as DNA: TGTGCCACGCTCGCCGGGTTCAATCAGCCCCAGCATTTT. This translates into CATLAGFNQPQHF.

This chain connects TRBV4-1 to TRBJ1-6, with no clear D. There are 15 residues in the CDR3. V gave up 0 bases and J gave up 6 bases, with 9 bases separating them. Germline CDR1 is MGHRA and CDR2 is YSYEKL. The CDR3 is CASSQEPGSNSPLHF. As DNA, the CDR3 is TGCGCCAGCAGCCAAGAACCGGGTTCTAATTCACCCCTCCACTTT.

The V and J genes are TRBV5-4 and TRBJ1-2; maybe TRBD1 (6 bases). Trimming stripped 3 bases from V and 3 bases from J, with 24 bases between. The germline gives CDR1 SGHNT, CDR2 YYREEE (reference sequence). The CDR3 runs 18 residues. Written as DNA, the CDR3 is TGTGCCAGCAGCTCGGCTGGGGGGGCGCCCGGTGGGGACTATGGCTACACCTTC. Amino acids: CASSSAGGAPGGDYGYTF.

The rearrangement joins TRBV6-1 to TRBJ2-1; TRBD2 matches at 7 bases. This CDR3 is 17 amino acids long. CDR1 is MNHNS, CDR2 SASEGT, per germline. V lost 2 bases and J lost 5; bases outside the gene matches: 12. Here the CDR3 DNA reads TGTGCCAGCAGTGAAAAAAGCCTCCAAGCGGGGAACAATGAGCAGTTCTTC. Encoded protein: CASSEKSLQAGNNEQFF.

The chain is built from TRBV6-1 and TRBJ2-7; maybe TRBD2 (7 bases). This CDR3 is 13 amino acids long. V lost 5 bases and J lost 3, with 11 bases in between. Germline V lookup: CDR1 MNHNS, CDR2 SASEGT. In nucleotides, the CDR3 is TGTGCCAGCAGTAAGGGGGGGGACTACGAGCAGTACTTC. This gives the protein CASSKGGDYEQYF.

The rearrangement uses TRBV5-6 and TRBJ2-3; 9 bases align to TRBD2. Germline values: CDR1 SGHDT, CDR2 YYEEEE. The length of the CDR3 is 16 residues. After removal of 1 base from V and 2 bases from J, the junction contained 5 bases not matched to a gene. CDR3 in DNA: TGTGCCAGCAGCTTGAAGCGGGGGGCCAACACAGATACGCAGTATTTT. As protein: CASSLKRGANTDTQYF.

J is TRBJ2-1 and V is TRBV30; 8 positions match TRBD2. The CDR3 spans 13 residues. The trim removed 1 base at V and 8 bases at J, leaving 4 bases unmatched. Germline CDR1 and CDR2: GTSNPN and SVGIG (reference sequence). CDR3 protein: CAWSAGGADEQFF. In nucleotides, the CDR3 is TGTGCCTGGAGTGCCGGGGGGGCGGATGAGCAGTTCTTC.

This rearrangement joins TRBV6-1 to TRBJ1-5; D unclear. Trimming pared 1 base from V and 6 bases from J, leaving 10 bases between. CDR3 length equals 14 residues. Germline lookup yields CDR1 MNHNS and CDR2 SASEGT. The CDR3 nucleotides are TGTGCCAGCAGTGAAGATTGGGGTGGTCAGCCCCAGCATTTT. It translates to CASSEDWGGQPQHF.